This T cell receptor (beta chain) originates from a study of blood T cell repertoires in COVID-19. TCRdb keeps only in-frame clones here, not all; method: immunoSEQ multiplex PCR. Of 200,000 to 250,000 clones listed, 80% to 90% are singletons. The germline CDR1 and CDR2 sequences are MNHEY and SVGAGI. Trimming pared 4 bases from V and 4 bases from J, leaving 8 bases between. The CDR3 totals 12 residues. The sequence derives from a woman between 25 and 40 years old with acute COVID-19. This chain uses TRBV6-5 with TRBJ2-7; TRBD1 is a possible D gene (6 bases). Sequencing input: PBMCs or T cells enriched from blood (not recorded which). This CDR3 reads CASSSDRYEQYF. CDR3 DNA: TGTGCCAGCAGTTCCGACAGGTACGAGCAGTACTTC.